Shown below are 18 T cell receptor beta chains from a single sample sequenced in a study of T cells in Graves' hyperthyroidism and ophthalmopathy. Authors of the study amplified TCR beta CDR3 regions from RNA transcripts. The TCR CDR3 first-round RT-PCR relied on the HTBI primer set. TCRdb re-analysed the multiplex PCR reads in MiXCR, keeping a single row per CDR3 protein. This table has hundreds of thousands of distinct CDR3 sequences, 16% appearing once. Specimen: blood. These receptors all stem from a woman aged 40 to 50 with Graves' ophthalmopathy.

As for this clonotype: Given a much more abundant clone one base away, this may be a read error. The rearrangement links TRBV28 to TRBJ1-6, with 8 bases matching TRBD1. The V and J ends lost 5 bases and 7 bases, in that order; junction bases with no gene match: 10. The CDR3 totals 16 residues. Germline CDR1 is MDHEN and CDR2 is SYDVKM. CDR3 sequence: CASSLPSGTGNSPLHF. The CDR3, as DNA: TGTGCCAGCAGTCTCCCCTCGGGGACAGGCAATTCACCCCTCCACTTT.

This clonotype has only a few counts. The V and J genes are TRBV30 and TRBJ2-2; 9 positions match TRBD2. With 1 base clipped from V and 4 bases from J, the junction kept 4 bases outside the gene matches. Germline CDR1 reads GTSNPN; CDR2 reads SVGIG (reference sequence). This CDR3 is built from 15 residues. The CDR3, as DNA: TGTGCCTGGAGTGACGGGACTAGCCCCACCGGGGAGCTGTTTTTT. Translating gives CAWSDGTSPTGELFF.

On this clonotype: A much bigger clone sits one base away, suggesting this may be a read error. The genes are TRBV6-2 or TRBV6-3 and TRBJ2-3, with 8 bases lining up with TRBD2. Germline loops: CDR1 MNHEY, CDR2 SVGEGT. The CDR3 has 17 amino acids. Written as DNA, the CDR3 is TGTGCCAGCAGTGTAGTTCGGTCTTTCGGGGGGGCAGATTCGCAGTATTTT. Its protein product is CASSVVRSFGGADSQYF.

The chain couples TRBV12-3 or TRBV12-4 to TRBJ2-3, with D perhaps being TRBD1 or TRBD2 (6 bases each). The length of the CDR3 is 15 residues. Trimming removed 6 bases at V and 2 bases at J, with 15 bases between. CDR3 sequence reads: CASSPGGPPTDTQYF. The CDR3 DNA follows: TGTGCCAGCAGCCCTGGGGGGCCCCCCACAGATACGCAGTATTTT.

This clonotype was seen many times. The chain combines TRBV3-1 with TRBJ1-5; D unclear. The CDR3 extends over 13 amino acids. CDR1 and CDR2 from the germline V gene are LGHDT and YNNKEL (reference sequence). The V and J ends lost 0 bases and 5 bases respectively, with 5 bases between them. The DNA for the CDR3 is TGTGCCAGCAGCCAAGATAGAGATCAGCCCCAGCATTTT. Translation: CASSQDRDQPQHF.

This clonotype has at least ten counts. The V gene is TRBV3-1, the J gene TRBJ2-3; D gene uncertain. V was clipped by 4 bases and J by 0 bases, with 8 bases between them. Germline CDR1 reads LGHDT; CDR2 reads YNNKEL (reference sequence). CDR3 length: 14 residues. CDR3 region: CASSPDISTDTQYF. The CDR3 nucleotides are TGTGCCAGCAGCCCTGATATTAGCACAGATACGCAGTATTTT.

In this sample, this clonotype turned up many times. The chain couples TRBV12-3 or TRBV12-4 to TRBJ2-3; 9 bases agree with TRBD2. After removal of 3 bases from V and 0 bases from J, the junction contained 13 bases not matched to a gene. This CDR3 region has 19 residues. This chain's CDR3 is CASSFIPPSGNPSTDTQYF. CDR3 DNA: TGTGCCAGCAGTTTCATCCCTCCTAGCGGGAACCCTAGCACAGATACGCAGTATTTT.

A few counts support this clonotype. The CDR3 nucleotides read TGTGCCAGCAGCTCCCAGGGACTAGCGGGAGGGTATGAGCAGTTCTTC. Translated: CASSSQGLAGGYEQFF. The chain carries TRBV12-3 or TRBV12-4 and TRBJ2-1, with 16 positions matching TRBD2. The CDR3 is 16 amino acids. J lost 8 bases, V lost 6 bases, and 7 bases had no gene match.

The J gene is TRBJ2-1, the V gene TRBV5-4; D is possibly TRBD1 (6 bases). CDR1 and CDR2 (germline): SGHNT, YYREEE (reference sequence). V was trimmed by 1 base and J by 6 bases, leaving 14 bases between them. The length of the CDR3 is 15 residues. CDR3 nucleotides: TGTGCCAGCAGCTTGTCCCAGGGGCAATCCAATGAGCAGTTCTTC. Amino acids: CASSLSQGQSNEQFF. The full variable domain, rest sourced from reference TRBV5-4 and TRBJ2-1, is ETGVTQSPTHLIKTRGQQVTLRCSSQSGHNTVSWYQQALGQGPQFIFQYYREEENGRGNFPPRFSGLQFPNYSSELNVNALELDDSALYLCASSLSQGQSNEQFFGPGTRLTVL.

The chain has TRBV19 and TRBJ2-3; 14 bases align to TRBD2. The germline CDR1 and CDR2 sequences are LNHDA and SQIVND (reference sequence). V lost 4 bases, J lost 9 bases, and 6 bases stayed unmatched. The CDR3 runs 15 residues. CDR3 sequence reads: CASSTHGTSGGTQYF. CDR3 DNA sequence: TGTGCCAGTAGTACCCACGGGACTAGCGGGGGCACGCAGTATTTT.

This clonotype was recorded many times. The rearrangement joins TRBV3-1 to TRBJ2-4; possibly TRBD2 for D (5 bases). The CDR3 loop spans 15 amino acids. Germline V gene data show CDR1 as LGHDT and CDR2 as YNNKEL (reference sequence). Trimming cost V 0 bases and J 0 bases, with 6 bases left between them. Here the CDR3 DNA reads TGTGCCAGCAGCCAAGATGCGGGAGCCAAAAACATTCAGTACTTC. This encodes CASSQDAGAKNIQYF.

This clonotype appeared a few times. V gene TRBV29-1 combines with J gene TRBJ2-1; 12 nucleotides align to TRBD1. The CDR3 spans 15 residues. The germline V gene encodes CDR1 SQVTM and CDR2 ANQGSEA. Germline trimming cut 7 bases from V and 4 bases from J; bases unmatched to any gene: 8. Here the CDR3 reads CSGGTGGLSYNEQFF. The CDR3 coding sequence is TGCAGCGGTGGGACAGGGGGCTTGAGTTACAATGAGCAGTTCTTC.

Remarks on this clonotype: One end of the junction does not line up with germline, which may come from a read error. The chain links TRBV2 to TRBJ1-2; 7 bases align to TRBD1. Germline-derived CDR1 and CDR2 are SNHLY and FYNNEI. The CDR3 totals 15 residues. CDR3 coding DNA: TGTGCCAGCAGTGAACGGAGACAGGGCCTAAATGGCTACGCCTTC. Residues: CASSERRQGLNGYAF.

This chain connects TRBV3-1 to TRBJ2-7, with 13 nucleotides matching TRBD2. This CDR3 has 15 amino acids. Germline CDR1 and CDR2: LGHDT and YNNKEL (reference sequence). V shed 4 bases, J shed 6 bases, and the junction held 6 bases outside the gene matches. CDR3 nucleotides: TGTGCCAGCAGCCCCAGACTAGCGGGAGGTTCCGAGCAGTACTTC. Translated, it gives CASSPRLAGGSEQYF.

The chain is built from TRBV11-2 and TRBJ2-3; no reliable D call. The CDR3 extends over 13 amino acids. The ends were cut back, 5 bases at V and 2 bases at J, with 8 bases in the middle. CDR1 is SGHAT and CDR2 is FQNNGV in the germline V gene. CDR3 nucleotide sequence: TGTGCCAGCAGCGTAGGCTTCACAGATACGCAGTATTTT. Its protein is CASSVGFTDTQYF.

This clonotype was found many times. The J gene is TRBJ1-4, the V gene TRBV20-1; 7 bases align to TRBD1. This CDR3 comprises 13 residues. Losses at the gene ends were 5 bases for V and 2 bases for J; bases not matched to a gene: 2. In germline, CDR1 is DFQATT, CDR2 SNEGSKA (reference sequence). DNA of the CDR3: TGCAGTGCTTCCAGGGGGACTAATGAAAAACTGTTTTTT. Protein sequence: CSASRGTNEKLFF.

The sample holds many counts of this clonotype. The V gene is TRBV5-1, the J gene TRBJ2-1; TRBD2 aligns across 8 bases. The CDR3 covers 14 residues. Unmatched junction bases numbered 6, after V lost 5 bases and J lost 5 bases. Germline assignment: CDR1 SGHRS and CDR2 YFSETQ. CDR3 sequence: CASRRLAGDNEQFF. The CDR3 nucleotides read TGCGCCAGCAGGAGGCTAGCGGGCGACAATGAGCAGTTCTTC.

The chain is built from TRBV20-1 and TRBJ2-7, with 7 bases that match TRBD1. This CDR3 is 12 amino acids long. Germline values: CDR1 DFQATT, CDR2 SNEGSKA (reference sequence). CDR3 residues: CSYLGQTYEQYF. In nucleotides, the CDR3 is TGCAGCTATCTGGGACAGACCTACGAGCAGTACTTC.